Sequencing of this T cell receptor beta chain was carried out in a study of CXCR3-negative and CXCR3-positive naive CD8 T cells (dated by TCRdb to about 2019). Regarding the complete study: In total, 130 million to 150 million TRB reads were obtained, corresponding to roughly 1.5 +/- 0.3 million reads per library. For the TRBV-TRBJ cluster analysis, the naive subsets came from about five donors, while the memory cells came from 3 donors. The diversity and physicochemical repertoire analyses included roughly ten donors pooled from two independent experiments.

Note on this clonotype: No cognate antigen has been identified for it.

Overall study outcomes, separate from this receptor: Within the same donor, TRBV-TRBJ usage looked similar between naive CXCR3-negative and CXCR3-positive cells, but memory cells had distinct patterns. CXCR3 expression partially decreased after cryopreservation, so most assays used freshly isolated PBMCs. Because surface CD5, which has been linked to self-reactivity in mice, was comparable between naive subsets, TCR interaction strength was also inferred from TRB CDR3 physicochemical properties. TRB CDR3s from CXCR3-positive naive cells showed higher hydrophobicity (lower Kidera factor 4), lower energy, and higher strength and volume indices than CXCR3-negative naive cells. Repertoire diversity was comparably high in both naive subsets but much lower in memory CD8+ T cells.

TCRdb names NextSeq 550 as the instrument used. The Human TCR Profiling Kit (MiLaboratory) was used to prepare UMI-labeled 5' RACE TRB cDNA libraries. The full amount of extracted RNA was used for cDNA synthesis, and the full amount of resulting cDNA was used for PCR amplification. Libraries were prepared in parallel with an identical number of PCR cycles. In the original analysis: About 52,000 +/- 9,100 unique UMI-labeled TRB cDNA molecules per library were extracted with MIGEC and MiXCR, with at least two reads per UMI required. Each library averaged about 40,000 +/- 10,000 functional in-frame TRB CDR3 nucleotide clonotypes without stop codons. After downsampling to 5000 UMI-labeled TRB molecules per sample, diversity metrics such as normalized Shannon-Wiener and Chao1 were calculated in VDJtools. Clonotype-size-weighted physicochemical properties of the central five CDR3 residues (interaction energy, strength, volume and Kidera factor 4) were computed in VDJtools. After the reads were reprocessed by TCRdb, one entry was made per CDR3 protein sequence, with no DNA. V and J calls and clone size were set by TCRdb, not the authors. The sample table records roughly 110,000 distinct CDR3 sequences. The leading ten clones occupy over 0.35% of the sample.

The germline V gene gives CDR1 as SQVTM and CDR2 as ANQGSEA. The CDR3 has 14 amino acids, counting the end cysteine and phenylalanine. The record lacks a DNA sequence. Each CD8+ T cell subset was flow-sorted in triplicate, with some 300,000 cells per subset placed directly into RLT lysis buffer. To keep memory contaminants out, a stringent definition of naive CD8+ T cells was applied: CD45RO-CCR7+CD27+CD95-. Peripheral blood mononuclear cells were isolated from buffy coats using standard density gradient centrifugation. Naive CXCR3-negative and CXCR3-positive CD8+ T cells were flow-sorted using a FACSAria III. Total RNA was extracted from sorted cells using an RNeasy Mini Kit.

The specimen sequenced was naive CXCR3+ CD8+ T cells from blood. Read against the paper, the sample's cell subset or site label means: CD45RO-CCR7+CD27+CD95- naive CD8+ T cells expressing CXCR3 (TNR3+). This receptor chain uses TRBV29-1 and TRBJ2-7. This clonotype was obtained from a human donor in good health. Some clones in this sample may be carry-over from other donors' samples. The CDR3 region reads CSVEEGRSSYEQYF.